The 16 T cell receptor beta chains reported below all come from one sample, sequenced in a study of blood T cell repertoires in COVID-19. TCRdb's table, derived via immunoSEQ multiplex PCR, lists solely in-frame clones and lacks some. The sample records about 100,000 clones, 65% to 80% being singletons. The sample consisted of peripheral blood. Source of these receptors: a man between 65 and 80 years old with active or convalescent COVID-19.

This chain links TRBV14 with TRBJ2-1, with 8 bases aligning to TRBD1. The V segment lost 5 bases and the J segment 5 bases; nucleotides outside the gene matches: 11. The CDR3 runs 16 residues. Germline-derived CDR1 and CDR2 are SGHDN and FVKESK. The CDR3 spells CASSGRTGRRNNEQFF. The CDR3 DNA reads as TGTGCCAGCAGCGGCCGGACAGGGCGTAGGAACAATGAGCAGTTCTTC.

The chain carries TRBV4-2 and TRBJ2-2; 11 nucleotides line up with TRBD2. Germline V CDR1 and CDR2: LGHNA, YNFKEQ. The V gene end was trimmed by 1 base and the J gene end by 7 bases; junction bases not matched to a gene: 11. This CDR3 has 18 residues. As DNA, the CDR3 is TGTGCCAGCAGCCAAGTGGTGATTAGCGGGGGGGCCGACGGGGAGCTGTTTTTT. Protein sequence: CASSQVVISGGADGELFF.

The rearrangement joins TRBV5-1 to TRBJ1-2; TRBD1 aligns across 8 bases. This CDR3 contains 13 residues. Trimming removed 5 bases from V and 6 bases from J; junction bases left unmatched: 6. CDR1 is SGHRS and CDR2 is YFSETQ in the germline V gene. The DNA of the CDR3 is TGCGCCAGCAGGGGCTTGACAGGGGATGGCTACACCTTC. Its protein is CASRGLTGDGYTF.

The chain carries TRBV28 and TRBJ2-3; TRBD1 matches 11 bases. The CDR3 loop spans 14 amino acids. V lost 4 bases, J lost 4 bases, and 1 base stayed unmatched. In germline, CDR1 is MDHEN, CDR2 SYDVKM. The CDR3 DNA sequence: TGTGCCAGCAGTTGGGGACAGGGGGCAGATACGCAGTATTTT. This sequence encodes CASSWGQGADTQYF.

The chain links TRBV24-1 to TRBJ2-1; 10 nucleotides line up with TRBD2. The CDR3 extends over 15 amino acids. Losses at the gene ends were 6 bases for V and 7 bases for J; bases not matched to a gene: 8. The germline CDR1 and CDR2 sequences are KGHDR and SFDVKD. The CDR3, as DNA: TGTGCCACCAGTCCTCCGGGACTAGCGAGGAATGAGCAGTTCTTC. This encodes CATSPPGLARNEQFF.

The chain couples TRBV10-2 to TRBJ2-5, with 9 bases matching TRBD2. With V trimmed by 4 bases and J by 5 bases, 5 bases remained unmatched. The length of the CDR3 is 14 residues. Germline V CDR1 and CDR2: WSHSY, SAAADI. The CDR3 protein is CASSAASGEETQYF. CDR3 in DNA: TGCGCCAGCAGTGCAGCTAGCGGGGAGGAGACCCAGTACTTC.

The V and J genes are TRBV9 and TRBJ2-7; D call uncertain. The CDR3 is 16 amino acids. V lost 0 bases, J lost 2 bases, and 15 bases lay in between. Germline values: CDR1 SGDLS, CDR2 YYNGEE. CDR3 residues: CASSVGGAASAYEQYF. In DNA form, the CDR3 reads TGTGCCAGCAGCGTAGGAGGCGCGGCTTCAGCCTACGAGCAGTACTTC.

The V gene is TRBV28, the J gene TRBJ2-7; TRBD2 aligns across 12 bases. The CDR3 loop spans 14 amino acids. The germline gives CDR1 MDHEN, CDR2 SYDVKM. Trimming at V came to 7 bases and at J to 3 bases, leaving 4 bases not matched to a gene. This chain's CDR3 is CASIGLAGSYEQYF. For the CDR3, the DNA is TGTGCCAGCATAGGACTAGCGGGAAGCTACGAGCAGTACTTC. The full variable domain, in which reference TRBV28 and TRBJ2-7 provide the parts outside the CDR3, is DVKVTQSSRYLVKRTGEKVFLECVQDMDHENMFWYRQDPGLGLRLIYFSYDVKMKEKGDIPEGYSVSREKKERFSLILESASTNQTSMYLCASIGLAGSYEQYFGPGTRLTVT.

The rearrangement links TRBV5-5 to TRBJ2-6; D perhaps matches TRBD1 (6 bases). V lost 1 base and J lost 0, with 8 bases in between. CDR3 length: 16 amino acids. Germline V gives CDR1 SGHKS, CDR2 YYEKEE (reference sequence). The CDR3 sequence is CASSLTGISGANVLTF. DNA of the CDR3: TGTGCCAGCAGCTTGACAGGGATCTCTGGGGCCAACGTCCTGACTTTC. The full variable domain, its missing parts supplied by reference TRBV5-5 and TRBJ2-6, is DAGVTQSPTHLIKTRGQQVTLRCSPISGHKSVSWYQQVLGQGPQFIFQYYEKEERGRGNFPDRFSARQFPNYSSELNVNALLLGDSALYLCASSLTGISGANVLTFGAGSRLTVL.

The genes are TRBV15 and TRBJ1-1; D is perhaps TRBD1 (6 bases). Per germline, CDR1 LNHNV and CDR2 YYDKDF (reference sequence). Trimming cost V 0 bases and J 7 bases, with 12 bases left between them. There are 14 residues in the CDR3. The CDR3 loop reads CATSRDRTDFEAFF. As DNA, the CDR3 is TGTGCCACCAGCAGAGATCGGACAGACTTTGAAGCTTTCTTT.

V usage is TRBV6-5 and J usage is TRBJ1-2; 11 bases match TRBD1. The germline V gene has CDR1 MNHEY and CDR2 SVGAGI. Unmatched junction bases numbered 7, after V lost 4 bases and J lost 6 bases. The CDR3 covers 15 residues. The CDR3 bases are TGTGCCAGCAGTTTGGGGACAGGGGGAAGGGATGGCTACACCTTC. Amino acids: CASSLGTGGRDGYTF.

The chain recombines TRBV10-1 with TRBJ1-1; TRBD1 aligns across 7 bases. This CDR3 spans 14 amino acids. Germline CDR1 WNHNN, CDR2 SYGVQD (reference sequence). The J segment lost 4 bases and the V segment lost 4 bases, leaving 6 bases of the junction unmatched. The CDR3 DNA sequence: TGCGCCAGCAGTGTAGAACAGGGGATCACTGAAGCTTTCTTT. It encodes CASSVEQGITEAFF.

V gene TRBV25-1 combines with J gene TRBJ2-2; a possible D gene is TRBD1 (5 bases). Germline V lookup: CDR1 MGHDK, CDR2 SYGVNS. Trimming pared 1 base from V and 0 bases from J, leaving 9 bases between. The CDR3 runs 16 residues. CDR3 DNA sequence: TGTGCCAGCAGTGAATGGAAAGGGGCGAACACCGGGGAGCTGTTTTTT. It translates to CASSEWKGANTGELFF.

The chain carries TRBV5-8 and TRBJ1-2; 9 nucleotides match TRBD1. Per the germline V gene, CDR1 is SGHTS and CDR2 is YDEGEE. J lost 8 bases, V lost 4 bases, and 9 bases had no gene match. The CDR3 consists of 14 residues. The CDR3 region is CASSRGLGQGGYTF. Here the CDR3 DNA reads TGTGCCAGCAGCCGTGGTTTGGGACAGGGAGGCTACACCTTC.

The rearrangement uses TRBV6-1 and TRBJ1-1, with 8 positions matching TRBD1. CDR1 and CDR2 from the germline V gene are MNHNS and SASEGT. CDR3 length: 16 amino acids. V was clipped by 3 bases and J by 3 bases; unmatched bases: 9. The CDR3 here is CASSDRRQGAYTEAFF. CDR3 DNA sequence: TGTGCCAGCAGTGACCGGAGGCAGGGGGCCTACACTGAAGCTTTCTTT.

Concerning this clone: The same CDR3 is also encoded by other DNA sequences in this sample. The CDR3 loop reads CASSFFGGGNTEAFF. As DNA, the CDR3 is TGTGCCAGCAGTTTCTTCGGGGGGGGAAACACTGAAGCTTTCTTT. The chain joins TRBV28 to TRBJ1-1, with D tentatively TRBD1 (5 bases). This CDR3 contains 15 residues. Germline loops: CDR1 MDHEN, CDR2 SYDVKM. With 3 bases removed from V and 2 bases from J, the gap between germline ends came to 13 bases. The full variable domain, its missing parts supplied by reference TRBV28 and TRBJ1-1, is DVKVTQSSRYLVKRTGEKVFLECVQDMDHENMFWYRQDPGLGLRLIYFSYDVKMKEKGDIPEGYSVSREKKERFSLILESASTNQTSMYLCASSFFGGGNTEAFFGQGTRLTVV.